What follows are 26 T cell receptor beta chains derived from one specimen sequenced in a study of OX40 agonist ivuxolimab in advanced cancers. Sequencing used immunoSEQ multiplex PCR; TCRdb keeps in-frame clones, though not all of them. The sample records approximately 81,000 clones, approximately 94% being singletons. The sequences come from CD4+ or CD8+ T cells sorted from blood, collected in a trial of the OX40 agonist ivuxolimab. These TCRs come from an adult with an advanced solid tumor such as melanoma, head and neck, liver or kidney cancer.

The J gene is TRBJ2-7, the V gene TRBV4-2; 9 bases match TRBD2. The CDR3 sequence is 16 residues long. In germline, CDR1 is LGHNA, CDR2 YNFKEQ. V gave up 4 bases and J gave up 7 bases; unmatched junction bases: 14. CDR3 region: CASSPRGREGRREQYF. The CDR3 DNA is TGTGCCAGCAGCCCGAGAGGGCGGGAGGGCCGGCGTGAGCAGTACTTC.

This sequence joins TRBV27 and TRBJ2-7; D not certain. This CDR3 contains 15 residues. V was clipped by 4 bases and J by 7 bases, with 20 bases between them. The germline gives CDR1 MNHEY, CDR2 SMNVEV (reference sequence). DNA for the CDR3: TGTGCCAGCAGTTCCTCCCCCGGGCAGGCTGGGGAGCAGTACTTC. Its translation is CASSSSPGQAGEQYF.

The chain recombines TRBV9 with TRBJ2-5, with 10 positions matching TRBD2. CDR1 is SGDLS, CDR2 YYNGEE, per germline. The V gene end was trimmed by 4 bases and the J gene end by 1 base; junction bases not matched to a gene: 10. CDR3 length: 17 residues. The CDR3 DNA sequence: TGTGCCAGCAGCCTCCGCGGGACTAGCGTGATCCAAGAGACCCAGTACTTC. As protein: CASSLRGTSVIQETQYF.

J is TRBJ2-7 and V is TRBV19; TRBD1 is a possible D gene (6 bases). Germline V gene lookup returns CDR1 LNHDA and CDR2 SQIVND (reference sequence). V was shortened by 7 bases and J by 5 bases, with 15 bases between the two germline ends. CDR3 length: 13 residues. CDR3 DNA: TGTGCCAGTACATCCAGGGGATACGACGAGCAGTACTTC. Translating it yields CASTSRGYDEQYF.

This clone was observed a few times. The rearrangement uses TRBV2 and TRBJ2-3; a weak D match, TRBD2 (6 bases). V lost 5 bases and J lost 5, with 11 bases in between. The length of the CDR3 is 13 residues. Per the germline V gene, CDR1 is SNHLY and CDR2 is FYNNEI. The CDR3 loop is CASSRDSLDTQYF. CDR3 sequence (DNA): TGTGCCAGCAGTCGGGACTCCCTAGATACGCAGTATTTT.

V is TRBV7-9 and J is TRBJ2-1; 9 bases are shared with TRBD1. The CDR3 runs to 15 residues. Germline loops: CDR1 SEHNR, CDR2 FQNEAQ (reference sequence). V lost 2 bases to trimming and J lost 4 bases; unmatched junction nucleotides: 3. The DNA for the CDR3 is TGTGCCAGCAGCTTATCCGGGACAGGGTACAATGAGCAGTTCTTC. Translation gives CASSLSGTGYNEQFF.

The chain has TRBV28 and TRBJ2-3, with 8 positions matching TRBD1. Germline V CDR1 and CDR2: MDHEN, SYDVKM. CDR3 size: 17 residues. Losses at the gene ends were 6 bases for V and 1 base for J; bases not matched to a gene: 12. CDR3 loop: CASSHRDRSIGTDTQYF. The CDR3 DNA follows: TGTGCCAGCAGCCATAGGGACAGGTCAATTGGCACAGATACGCAGTATTTT.

This chain joins TRBV6-5 and TRBJ1-2; tentatively, D is TRBD1 (5 bases). Trimming removed 8 bases at V and 4 bases at J, with 14 bases between. This CDR3 has 13 amino acids. Germline loops: CDR1 MNHEY, CDR2 SVGAGI. The CDR3 DNA reads as TGTGCCAGCTCATTCCAGGGCGGCTATGGCTACACCTTC. Protein sequence: CASSFQGGYGYTF.

The chain links TRBV11-2 to TRBJ2-1, with D possibly being TRBD2 (5 bases). There are 12 residues in the CDR3. Germline assignment: CDR1 SGHAT and CDR2 FQNNGV. V shed 3 bases and J shed 8 bases, with 8 bases lying between them. The CDR3: CASSLERDEQFF. CDR3 nucleotide sequence: TGTGCCAGCAGCTTGGAGAGGGATGAGCAGTTCTTC. The variable domain in full, with the rest retrieved from reference TRBV11-2 and TRBJ2-1, is EAGVAQSPRYKIIEKRQSVAFWCNPISGHATLYWYQQILGQGPKLLIQFQNNGVVDDSQLPKDRFSAERLKGVDSTLKIQPAKLEDSAVYLCASSLERDEQFFGPGTRLTVL.

The gene calls are TRBV6-1 and TRBJ1-1; D possibly corresponds to TRBD1 (6 bases). The V gene lost 5 bases and the J gene lost 2 bases, with 9 bases spanning the gap. CDR3 length equals 13 residues. CDR1 is MNHNS and CDR2 is SASEGT in the germline V gene. DNA of the CDR3: TGTGCCAGCAGTCTGGGGGGCAACACTGAAGCTTTCTTT. This translates into CASSLGGNTEAFF.

The chain employs TRBV4-1 and TRBJ2-7; 8 nucleotides line up with TRBD2. Germline CDR1 reads MGHRA; CDR2 reads YSYEKL. CDR3 length: 14 amino acids. V trimming: 0 bases; J trimming: 5 bases; junction bases outside the gene matches: 3. The CDR3 loop is CASSQDARGDEQYF. CDR3 nucleotide sequence: TGCGCCAGCAGCCAAGATGCGCGGGGGGACGAGCAGTACTTC.

The rearrangement links TRBV10-1 to TRBJ2-2, with D maybe TRBD1 (6 bases). There are 17 residues in the CDR3. V was pared by 2 bases and J by 7 bases, with 20 bases between. Germline V gene lookup returns CDR1 WNHNN and CDR2 SYGVQD (reference sequence). The CDR3 nucleotides are TGCGCCAGCAGTGAGAGTCGGGACAATGAACATTTCGGGGAGCTGTTTTTT. Translated: CASSESRDNEHFGELFF.

The V call is TRBV7-6, the J call TRBJ2-5; 11 positions match TRBD2. The assigned J gene may be wrong: the sequence end matches TRBJ2-7 better. Looked up from germline, CDR1 is SGHVS and CDR2 is FNYEAQ. The CDR3 totals 16 residues. DNA for the CDR3: TGTGCCAGCAGCTTAGCGGGGCTAGCGGGGGGCTACGAGCAGTACTTC. Amino acids: CASSLAGLAGGYEQYF.

The chain uses TRBV10-3 and TRBJ1-4; D is perhaps TRBD1 (5 bases). V lost 3 bases and J 0 bases, leaving 14 bases between the germline ends. Germline CDR1 reads ENHRY; CDR2 reads SYGVKD. The CDR3 sequence is 17 residues long. For the CDR3, the DNA is TGTGCCATCAGTGAACTAGGACACGCTGCAACTAATGAAAAACTGTTTTTT. Protein: CAISELGHAATNEKLFF.

The chain uses TRBV27 and TRBJ2-7; 11 bases match TRBD1. CDR3 length equals 16 residues. The germline V gene has CDR1 MNHEY and CDR2 SMNVEV (reference sequence). With V trimmed by 4 bases and J by 3 bases, 8 bases remained unmatched. CDR3 coding DNA: TGTGCCAGCAGTTCCCGGGACAGGGGGATTATCTACGAGCAGTACTTC. As protein: CASSSRDRGIIYEQYF.

The chain links TRBV5-6 to TRBJ2-7; 9 bases align to TRBD2. The J segment lost 4 bases and the V segment lost 0 bases, leaving 2 bases of the junction unmatched. The CDR3 sequence is 14 residues long. Germline values: CDR1 SGHDT, CDR2 YYEEEE. The CDR3 coding sequence is TGTGCCAGCAGCTTGGGACTAGCGGTATACGAGCAGTACTTC. This codes for CASSLGLAVYEQYF.

This chain links TRBV19 with TRBJ2-1; tentatively, D is TRBD1 (6 bases). Germline CDR1 reads LNHDA; CDR2 reads SQIVND (reference sequence). There are 15 residues in the CDR3. The ends were cut back, 5 bases at V and 3 bases at J, with 14 bases in the middle. The CDR3 region is CASSSWDMDYNEQFF. DNA of the CDR3: TGTGCCAGTAGTTCTTGGGACATGGACTACAATGAGCAGTTCTTC. The whole variable domain, remainder taken from reference TRBV19 and TRBJ2-1, is DGGITQSPKYLFRKEGQNVTLSCEQNLNHDAMYWYRQDPGQGLRLIYYSQIVNDFQKGDIAEGYSVSREKKESFPLTVTSAQKNPTAFYLCASSSWDMDYNEQFFGPGTRLTVL.

This chain uses TRBV5-1 with TRBJ2-5; D not resolved. The CDR3 runs 13 residues. Per the germline V gene, CDR1 is SGHRS and CDR2 is YFSETQ. V shed 4 bases and J shed 5 bases, with 12 bases lying between them. The CDR3 spells CASSHKFSETQYF. CDR3 nucleotide sequence: TGCGCCAGCAGCCACAAATTCTCGGAGACCCAGTACTTC.

This chain connects TRBV9 to TRBJ1-5; D gene uncertain. Trimming left V 2 bases short and J 0 bases short, with 9 bases between. The germline gives CDR1 SGDLS, CDR2 YYNGEE. The length of the CDR3 is 15 residues. The CDR3 spells CASSVGGSSNQPQHF. CDR3 coding DNA: TGTGCCAGCAGCGTGGGAGGGAGTAGCAATCAGCCCCAGCATTTT.

The chain couples TRBV7-8 to TRBJ1-1; D is unresolved. Trimming removed 5 bases at V and 8 bases at J, with 12 bases between. Germline CDR1 reads SGHVS; CDR2 reads FQNEAQ. The CDR3 contains 12 residues. This CDR3 reads CASSPRTEEAFF. Here the CDR3 DNA reads TGTGCCAGCAGCCCGAGGACGGAAGAAGCTTTCTTT.

The V and J genes are TRBV2 and TRBJ1-4, with 7 bases aligning to TRBD1. V trimming: 6 bases; J trimming: 4 bases; junction bases outside the gene matches: 5. This CDR3 contains 14 residues. Germline CDR1 and CDR2: SNHLY and FYNNEI. CDR3 in DNA: TGTGCCAGCAGCCTTGGGACAGTTAATGAAAAACTGTTTTTT. Translated, it gives CASSLGTVNEKLFF.

J is TRBJ2-3 and V is TRBV4-3; 8 bases map to TRBD2. V dropped 0 bases and J dropped 6; count of bases not matched to a gene: 8. The germline V gene has CDR1 LGHNA and CDR2 YSLEER. The CDR3 is 16 amino acids. CDR3 sequence reads: CASSQDRFGRADTQYF. The CDR3 DNA follows: TGCGCCAGCAGCCAAGATCGGTTCGGGAGGGCTGATACGCAGTATTTT.

The chain is built from TRBV6-1 and TRBJ2-3; tentatively, D is TRBD1 (5 bases). V was trimmed by 2 bases and J by 1 base, leaving 19 bases between them. Per the germline V gene, CDR1 is MNHNS and CDR2 is SASEGT. This CDR3 region has 18 residues. The CDR3 sequence is CASSESTATLGGTDTQYF. In nucleotides, the CDR3 is TGTGCCAGCAGTGAATCTACTGCTACCCTAGGGGGCACAGATACGCAGTATTTT.

The rearrangement uses TRBV19 and TRBJ2-1; tentative D call: TRBD2 (5 bases). The CDR3 is made up of 14 amino acids. Germline assignment: CDR1 LNHDA and CDR2 SQIVND (reference sequence). Trimming took 3 bases from V and 0 from J, leaving 6 bases between them. Written as DNA, the CDR3 is TGTGCCAGTAGTATTGGGAGCTCCTACAATGAGCAGTTCTTC. Its translation is CASSIGSSYNEQFF.

CDR3 nucleotides: TGTGCCAGCAGCTTAGGCCCTAGCACTGAAGCTTTCTTT. It translates to CASSLGPSTEAFF. V usage is TRBV13 and J usage is TRBJ1-1, with D uncertain. CDR3 length: 13 residues. V dropped 0 bases and J dropped 4 bases, with 6 bases sitting between them. The V gene's germline CDR1 is PRHDT and CDR2 FYEKMQ (reference sequence).

As concerns this clone: Other DNA sequences in the sample encode the same CDR3. The chain links TRBV27 to TRBJ1-1; TRBD1 aligns across 11 bases. V trimming: 6 bases; J trimming: 0 bases; junction bases outside the gene matches: 9. The CDR3 consists of 17 residues. CDR1 and CDR2 from the germline V gene are MNHEY and SMNVEV (reference sequence). In DNA, the CDR3 is TGTGCCAGCAGACCAGGGACAGGGGGGATCTTGAACACTGAAGCTTTCTTT. Its translation: CASRPGTGGILNTEAFF.